This entry features one TCR beta chain sequence. Its binding antigen is unknown. No base quality values were provided; no much bigger clone lies one nucleotide off. The data belong to a study of long-term antiretroviral therapy in people with HIV (dated by TCRdb to between 2021 and 2022). Background for the entire study: The earliest samples were collected about a decade before the 2015 WHO recommendation for immediate ART, when ART was typically delayed until CD4 counts fell. Among the 30 to 35 participants with HIV, eleven to twelve were female. Whether ART initiation and durable HIV suppression were associated with changes in peripheral blood TRB repertoire composition and diversity was tested in a retrospective serial study. A total of fewer than 200 cryopreserved PBMC samples were contributed to the cohort by 30 adults with confirmed HIV infection, with samples collected serially over a mean of 6 years (range 1-12). Test extractions of a monoclonal T-cell line alongside fewer than 40 polyclonal samples showed no cross-contamination during QIAcube processing. The study at large found these results: Samples dated from the mid-2000s to the late 2010s, and the ART regimens used may be less effective than current ones. Inferences about post-ART repertoire changes were limited because no data were available on ART adherence, viral resistance or therapy changes. HIV repertoires had narrower CDR3 length ranges than controls, and the network structure suggested an antigen-experienced repertoire that shifted only slightly toward naive after ART. Because pre-ART samples had limited cell numbers, profiling was done on unsorted PBMC rather than on sorted CD4+ and CD8+ T cells. Expanded TRB clones identified before ART initiation dominated the repertoire across all time points, though the dominance fluctuated and decreased in many PLHIV after ART. ART initiation was associated with a significant increase in TRB diversity, but diversity stayed significantly below transplant donor controls even after long-term ART. Since PBMC availability was limited, sequencing covered only the TCR beta chain, with no alpha chain pairing.

The immunoSEQ hsTCRB v3.0 assay was used at survey level resolution for TRB variable region sequencing. TRB sequencing targeted a depth of about 35,000-50,000 T-cell genomes per sample. Pooled TRB libraries were sequenced on an Illumina MiSeq with a v3 150-cycle kit. Per the authors' processing: Repertoire analysis was performed in R inside a reproducible Nextflow workflow that covered QC, data transformation and analysis. LymphoSeq2, an R package for exploring AIRR-Seq data, was used to implement the custom analyses. After excluding several samples that yielded fewer than 5000 total TRB sequences, some 190 HIV repertoires remained for analysis. Of the 188 retained HIV repertoires, 55 to 60 were collected before and more than 120 after ART initiation. Repertoires were downsampled to 5000 TRB nucleotide sequences, with summary statistics averaged over 100 downsampling iterations. TRB sequences were retained for analysis only if CDR3 regions of at least seven amino acids were present. Diversity was assessed using a clonality score derived from Shannon entropy and using the Gini coefficient. In the repertoire networks, any two of the top 5000 CDR3 amino acid sequences were linked whenever the two sequences differed by an edit distance of one. For TRB CDR3 amino acid sequences, GLIPH2 was used to predict antigen specificity groups and MHC restriction. Known CMV, EBV, HIV or tissue antigen associations were flagged by matching CDR3 amino acid sequences against VDJdb and McPAS-TCR. Pre-ART, post-ART and control groups were compared with Wilcoxon signed-rank tests and Holm-Bonferroni correction. TCRdb obtained this table from immuneACCESS and retained in-frame rearrangements with V and J assigned. These tables miss some clones; where compared with another copy, unresolved V genes account for less than half of the shortfall, and the remainder is unexplained. The V and J calls and the clone size are those of that table, but D and trimming were determined from the DNA. Across this sample there are approximately 16,000 clones, with just over 75% seen only once. The ten largest account for around a fifth of the sample.

The CDR3 has 17 amino acids, counting the end cysteine and phenylalanine. The CDR3 DNA has 51 bases and is translated from base 1. Relative to germline, V is missing 3 bases and J is missing 3 bases, with 12 bases of the junction outside any gene match. Via the germline V gene, CDR1 is SGHNT and CDR2 YENEEA. To be included, a participant needed at least one PBMC sample from before ART initiation plus at least two post-ART samples. All participants with HIV were treated in the United States of America. Before DNA extraction, cryopreserved samples of about 0.9-11 million PBMC were thawed and then washed. At the time of the earliest PBMC sample, participants with HIV were aged between 23 and 54 years. Per participant, PBMC samples came from 1-4 timepoints prior to ART initiation and 2-8 timepoints following ART initiation, for a median of 7 samples. Serial HIV viral load, CD4+ T-cell count, ART history and demographic data were obtained for every participant. Using a Qiagen kit on a QIAcube, genomic DNA was extracted from unsorted PBMC, with samples processed in batches of 12.

The V and J genes are TRBV11-3 and TRBJ2-3; 7 nucleotides in the junction match TRBD1. Sequencing used unsorted PBMCs, obtained 2.1 years after starting antiretroviral therapy. This clonotype originated in a man aged 35 to 55 with HIV. The CDR3 reads CASSLAPRGYQTDTQYF. The DNA is as follows: TGTGCCAGCAGCTTGGCTCCCAGGGGGTATCAGACAGATACGCAGTATTTT. The reference TRBV11-3 and TRBJ2-3 proteins fill in what lies around the CDR3, so the full variable domain reads EAGVVQSPRYKIIEKKQPVAFWCNPISGHNTLYWYLQNLGQGPELLIRYENEEAVDDSQLPKDRFSAERLKGVDSTLKIQPAELGDSAVYLCASSLAPRGYQTDTQYFGPGTRLTVL.